Here is one T cell receptor (beta chain) with its context. Its matching antigen is unknown. Using immunoSEQ multiplex PCR, the repertoire was profiled, and TCRdb retains in-frame clones only, with some absent. The sample has some 200,000 clones, 70% to 90% seen once. The data were taken from a study of T cell responses to AZD1222 COVID-19 vaccine. Whole-study results and caveats: Epitopes outside B.1.351 and B.1.1.7 mutated regions reportedly drew nearly half of spike TCRs. Only a handful of AZD1222 recipients were seropositive at baseline.

The receptor was derived from an adult who received the AZD1222 COVID-19 vaccine. Sequences were derived from peripheral blood, sampled 28 days after the second AZD1222 dose.

This chain's CDR3 is CASSFSGSPQETQYF. Here the CDR3 DNA reads TGTGCCAGCAGCTTTAGCGGGAGTCCCCAAGAGACCCAGTACTTC. The V call is TRBV5-5, the J call TRBJ2-5, with TRBD2 matching over 9 bases. V gave up 2 bases and J gave up 1 base; unmatched junction bases: 3. Germline V lookup: CDR1 SGHKS, CDR2 YYEKEE (reference sequence). The CDR3 runs 15 residues.